This is a list of T cell receptor beta chains from one sample in a study of cytomegalovirus exposure and HLA in healthy donors. Profiled with immunoSEQ multiplex PCR; TCRdb holds only in-frame clones, not every one. The table shows some 150,000 clones, with more than 70% occurring only once. The sequenced material came from PBMCs. The source of these receptors is a human donor in good health. The CDR3 runs from the conserved cysteine through the conserved F or W. The D gene is left open where the match is weak. Expanded clones are given a class, and other clones once, few, many or no size at all.

. TRBJ1-2 TRBV6-4 . CASSDSGRGYGYTF TGTGCCAGCAGTGACTCAGGCAGGGGCTATGGCTACACCTTC
. TRBJ1-5 TRBV7-2 . CASSLLGAQHF TGTGCCAGCAGCTTACTAGGCGCCCAGCATTTT
few TRBJ1-5 TRBV6-1 TRBD1 CASSRDSSGLPQHF TGTGCCAGCAGCAGGGACAGTTCAGGATTACCCCAGCATTTT
. TRBJ2-7 TRBV28 TRBD2 CATGTSGANLHEQYF TGTGCCACCGGGACTAGCGGAGCGAATCTCCACGAGCAGTACTTC
. TRBJ2-5 TRBV9 TRBD1 CASSAGGEETQYF TGTGCCAGCAGCGCAGGGGGCGAGGAGACCCAGTACTTC
. TRBJ1-2 TRBV7-9 TRBD1 CASSTGVGYGYTF TGTGCCAGCAGCACAGGGGTTGGCTATGGCTACACCTTC
. TRBJ1-1 TRBV6-5 . CASSYGGVTEAFF TGTGCCAGCAGTTACGGGGGGGTCACTGAAGCTTTCTTT
. TRBJ2-3 TRBV2 . CASRLGGHTFTDTQYF TGTGCCAGCAGACTGGGGGGGCACACTTTCACAGATACGCAGTATTTT
. TRBJ2-7 TRBV5-6 TRBD1 CASSQGQGISEQYF TGTGCCAGCAGCCAGGGACAGGGGATTTCCGAGCAGTACTTC
. TRBJ1-1 TRBV7-9 . CASSLHERAGYTEAFF TGTGCCAGCAGCTTACACGAAAGGGCGGGGTACACTGAAGCTTTCTTT
. TRBJ2-7 TRBV28 . CASSLSREQYF TGTGCCAGCAGTTTATCGCGCGAGCAGTACTTC
. TRBJ1-3 TRBV2 . CASSRPPGSGGNTIYF TGTGCCAGCAGTAGACCACCGGGTAGTGGTGGAAACACCATATATTTT
. TRBJ2-3 TRBV18 . CASSLLLGGTDTQYF TGTGCCAGCTCACTTTTACTCGGAGGCACAGATACGCAGTATTTT
. TRBJ1-1 TRBV28 TRBD1 CASSFQTGGTEAFF TGTGCCAGCAGTTTTCAGACAGGGGGCACTGAAGCTTTCTTT
. TRBJ2-5 TRBV28 TRBD1 CASSQMTGTETQYF TGTGCCAGCAGTCAGATGACAGGGACGGAGACCCAGTACTTC
. TRBJ2-3 TRBV5-1 TRBD2 CASSRNGGDPDTQYF TGCGCCAGCAGCCGTAATGGGGGGGACCCAGATACGCAGTATTTT
. TRBJ2-7 TRBV7-8 TRBD2 CASSLAGGTYEQYF TGTGCCAGCAGCTTAGCGGGGGGGACCTACGAGCAGTACTTC
. TRBJ2-7 TRBV5-4 . CASSLGQGREQYF TGTGCCAGCAGCTTGGGTCAGGGGAGAGAGCAGTACTTC
. TRBJ2-3 TRBV30 TRBD2 CAWRRLAGRYTQYF TGTGCCTGGAGACGACTAGCGGGACGATATACGCAGTATTTT